Below, one T cell receptor (beta chain) is given with its context. CDR1 DFQATT and CDR2 SNEGSKA come from the germline V gene (reference sequence). The CDR3 has 14 residues. Deletions cut 6 bases from V and 1 base from J, with 16 bases between. The sample is drawn from a study of blood T cells in healthy people across ages. Combining a sample-barcoded 5' primer with a J-beta primer mix, a second PCR ran for about 7 to 12 cycles. Each cDNA molecule carried a tag from a template-switch adaptor that contained 12 random nucleotides. TCRdb ran MiXCR on the 5' RACE reads and lists one entry per CDR3 protein. This table has about 970,000 distinct CDR3 sequences, roughly 51% appearing once.

The V call is TRBV20-1, the J call TRBJ2-7; maybe TRBD2 (6 bases). This receptor was obtained from an older woman in good health. Sequenced material: blood. The CDR3 reads CSAGGGSPSYEQYF. DNA for the CDR3: TGCAGTGCCGGGGGAGGTTCACCTTCCTACGAGCAGTACTTC.